Listed below are T cell receptor beta chains from one sample, sequenced in a study of blood T cell repertoires in COVID-19. Data came from immunoSEQ multiplex PCR; TCRdb stores just in-frame clones and leaves some out. The sample lists around 70,000 clones; about 80% were seen once. The sequenced material came from peripheral blood. Receptors were obtained from a human donor in a cohort sampled during active COVID-19. CDR3s include the opening cysteine and the closing phenylalanine or tryptophan. Each record gives: V gene, clone size, D gene, CDR3 length, J gene, CDR3 protein, CDR3 DNA. The D gene is left open where the match is weak. Where a row states a size, it is once, few, many or the class of an expanded clone; other rows omit it.

V gene: TRBV11-2
clone size: -
D gene: -
CDR3 length: 11
J gene: TRBJ2-5
CDR3 protein: CASSPGETQYF
CDR3 DNA: TGTGCCAGCAGCCCCGGTGAGACCCAGTACTTC

V gene: TRBV19
clone size: few
D gene: TRBD1
CDR3 length: 13
J gene: TRBJ2-2
CDR3 protein: CAPDRGECGELFF
CDR3 DNA: TGTGCCCCGGACAGGGGGGAATGCGGGGAGCTGTTTTTT

V gene: TRBV6-5
clone size: -
D gene: TRBD2
CDR3 length: 15
J gene: TRBJ2-1
CDR3 protein: CASSLAGGEMSEQFF
CDR3 DNA: TGTGCCAGCAGTCTAGCGGGAGGGGAGATGAGTGAGCAGTTCTTC

V gene: TRBV2
clone size: -
D gene: -
CDR3 length: 18
J gene: TRBJ2-3
CDR3 protein: CASSEGRQPMAHTDTQYF
CDR3 DNA: TGTGCCAGCAGTGAAGGTCGACAGCCAATGGCACACACAGATACGCAGTATTTT

V gene: TRBV6-1
clone size: -
D gene: -
CDR3 length: 13
J gene: TRBJ1-5
CDR3 protein: CASSEQGNQPQHF
CDR3 DNA: TGTGCCAGCAGTGAACAGGGGAATCAGCCCCAGCATTTT

V gene: TRBV6-1
clone size: -
D gene: TRBD1
CDR3 length: 18
J gene: TRBJ1-4
CDR3 protein: CASSARQGTEWSGEKLFF
CDR3 DNA: TGTGCCAGCAGTGCCCGACAGGGGACGGAGTGGTCGGGGGAAAAACTGTTTTTT

V gene: TRBV5-4
clone size: -
D gene: TRBD1
CDR3 length: 15
J gene: TRBJ2-7
CDR3 protein: CASSLGTGTPYEQYF
CDR3 DNA: TGTGCCAGCAGCTTGGGGACAGGCACCCCCTACGAGCAGTACTTC

V gene: TRBV28
clone size: -
D gene: -
CDR3 length: 14
J gene: TRBJ2-7
CDR3 protein: CASSTIGVLGEQYF
CDR3 DNA: TGTGCCAGCAGTACCATCGGGGTCCTGGGCGAGCAGTACTTC

V gene: TRBV7-9
clone size: -
D gene: TRBD2
CDR3 length: 15
J gene: TRBJ2-4
CDR3 protein: CASSIAGTTKNIQYF
CDR3 DNA: TGTGCCAGCAGCATCGCCGGGACTACTAAAAACATTCAGTACTTC

V gene: TRBV18
clone size: once
D gene: -
CDR3 length: 12
J gene: TRBJ1-1
CDR3 protein: CASSPRGQEAFF
CDR3 DNA: TGTGCCAGCTCACCACGCGGACAGGAAGCTTTCTTT

V gene: TRBV5-4
clone size: -
D gene: -
CDR3 length: 14
J gene: TRBJ2-5
CDR3 protein: CASSLPVGGETQYF
CDR3 DNA: TGTGCCAGCAGCTTGCCCGTAGGAGGAGAGACCCAGTACTTC

V gene: TRBV14
clone size: -
D gene: -
CDR3 length: 15
J gene: TRBJ2-3
CDR3 protein: CASSQDPEEADTQYF
CDR3 DNA: TGTGCCAGCAGCCAAGATCCGGAGGAGGCAGATACGCAGTATTTT

V gene: TRBV3-1/TRBV3-2
clone size: -
D gene: -
CDR3 length: 14
J gene: TRBJ1-6
CDR3 protein: CASSNQGSNSPLHF
CDR3 DNA: TGTGCCAGCAGTAACCAGGGGTCCAATTCACCCCTCCACTTT

V gene: TRBV29-1
clone size: -
D gene: TRBD1
CDR3 length: 12
J gene: TRBJ1-1
CDR3 protein: CSVGQGSTEAFF
CDR3 DNA: TGCAGCGTAGGACAGGGGAGTACTGAAGCTTTCTTT

V gene: TRBV4-1
clone size: -
D gene: TRBD2
CDR3 length: 13
J gene: TRBJ2-3
CDR3 protein: CASTRGGGDTQYF
CDR3 DNA: TGCGCCAGCACCCGGGGGGGTGGGGATACGCAGTATTTT